The sequence of this T cell receptor (beta chain) was determined in a study of cytomegalovirus exposure and HLA in healthy donors. In the study overall: Unique TCR beta sequences numbering some 110 million came from approximately 180 million T cells in an earlier analysis.

Whole-study results and caveats: Within a later analysis, the majority of CMV-associated TCR beta chains appeared HLA-restricted. Differences between HLA loci emerged in a later analysis of TCR association rates, with DRB1 most and HLA-C fewest. The listing of fewer than 200 TCR beta chains classed them as cytomegalovirus-associated.

A note on this clone: Its matching antigen is unknown.

PCR primers comprised 60 Vbeta and 13 Jbeta primers. Measured with immunoSEQ multiplex PCR; TCRdb has only the in-frame clones, and not every one. The table records about 190,000 clones, around 83% of them present only once. Sequencing used PBMCs. This TCR was recovered from a man between 40 and 49 years old in good health and CMV-seropositive.

CDR3 DNA sequence: TGTGCCAGCAGCCCCCGACACACAACCGGGGAGCTGTTTTTT. This sequence encodes CASSPRHTTGELFF. The V call is TRBV9, the J call TRBJ2-2; D ambiguous. Trimming left V 4 bases short and J 5 bases short, with 12 bases between. Looked up from germline, CDR1 is SGDLS and CDR2 is YYNGEE. This CDR3 spans 14 amino acids. Based on the CDR3 plus reference TRBV9 and TRBJ2-2, the full variable domain is DSGVTQTPKHLITATGQRVTLRCSPRSGDLSVYWYQQSLDQGLQFLIQYYNGEERAKGNILERFSAQQFPDLHSELNLSSLELGDSALYFCASSPRHTTGELFFGEGSRLTVL.